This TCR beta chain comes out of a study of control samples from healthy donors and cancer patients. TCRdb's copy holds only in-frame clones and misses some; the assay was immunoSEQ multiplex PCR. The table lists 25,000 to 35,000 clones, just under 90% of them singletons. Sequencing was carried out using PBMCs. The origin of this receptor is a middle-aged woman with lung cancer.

The CDR3 reads CASSLGRADTEAFF. The DNA for the CDR3 is TGTGCCAGCAGTTTGGGCAGGGCTGACACTGAAGCTTTCTTT. V is TRBV28 and J is TRBJ1-1, with TRBD1 as a possible D gene (5 bases). Per the germline V gene, CDR1 is MDHEN and CDR2 is SYDVKM. V lost 3 bases, J lost 3 bases, and 11 bases lay in between. The CDR3 runs to 14 residues.